These 29 T cell receptor beta chains originate from one sample sequenced in a study of shared T cell receptors in the human thymus. The method was immunoSEQ multiplex PCR; TCRdb's version includes in-frame clones alone and lacks a portion of them. Of over 65,000 clones in the sample, 90% to 95% were seen once. Specimen: thymocytes. The receptor set was obtained from a human donor.

V is TRBV4-3 and J is TRBJ2-1; 9 bases fit TRBD2. Unmatched junction bases numbered 10, after V lost 4 bases and J lost 0 bases. This CDR3 region has 18 residues. The germline CDR1 and CDR2 sequences are LGHNA and YSLEER. CDR3 protein: CASSRGGGSPFSYNEQFF. Here the CDR3 DNA reads TGCGCCAGCAGCCGCGGGGGGGGCTCACCATTCTCCTACAATGAGCAGTTCTTC.

This chain joins TRBV6-5 and TRBJ2-1, with TRBD2 matching 15 bases. The length of the CDR3 is 16 residues. The germline V gene has CDR1 MNHEY and CDR2 SVGAGI. J lost 7 bases, V lost 4 bases, and 5 bases had no gene match. CDR3 in amino acids: CASSWTSGGAINEQFF. CDR3 nucleotide sequence: TGTGCCAGCAGTTGGACTAGCGGGGGGGCCATAAATGAGCAGTTCTTC.

The J gene is TRBJ1-1, the V gene TRBV4-1; D perhaps matches TRBD1 (6 bases). V was pared by 0 bases and J by 0 bases, with 14 bases between. This CDR3 region has 17 residues. From germline, CDR1 is MGHRA and CDR2 YSYEKL. The CDR3: CASSQDIAGGLNTEAFF. The CDR3 DNA sequence: TGCGCCAGCAGCCAAGATATAGCCGGGGGCCTGAACACTGAAGCTTTCTTT.

This sequence joins TRBV14 and TRBJ2-7, with 10 bases lining up with TRBD1. J lost 3 bases, V lost 3 bases, and 8 bases had no gene match. CDR3 size: 16 residues. The germline CDR1 and CDR2 sequences are SGHDN and FVKESK. This chain's CDR3 is CASSHEQGQGSYEQYF. The CDR3 DNA reads TGTGCCAGCAGCCACGAACAGGGACAGGGGAGCTACGAGCAGTACTTC.

The sample holds one count of this clone. The chain joins TRBV5-5 to TRBJ2-7; D is unresolved. The CDR3 is made up of 14 amino acids. Trimming stripped 2 bases from V and 3 bases from J, with 12 bases between. The V gene's germline CDR1 is SGHKS and CDR2 YYEKEE (reference sequence). The CDR3 nucleotides read TGTGCCAGCAGCTTAGTCAGGCTCAGCTACGAGCAGTACTTC. It specifies CASSLVRLSYEQYF.

The rearrangement joins TRBV6-1 to TRBJ2-7, with a possible D match to TRBD1 (5 bases). The germline V gene has CDR1 MNHNS and CDR2 SASEGT. V was cut by 0 bases and J by 3 bases, with 12 bases left in between. The CDR3 extends over 15 amino acids. The CDR3: CASSEALGHVYEQYF. The DNA for the CDR3 is TGTGCCAGCAGTGAAGCGCTTGGACATGTCTACGAGCAGTACTTC.

This chain connects TRBV15 to TRBJ2-7; 7 bases agree with TRBD1. The CDR3 loop spans 15 amino acids. J lost 7 bases, V lost 3 bases, and 12 bases had no gene match. Per the germline V gene, CDR1 is LNHNV and CDR2 is YYDKDF (reference sequence). The CDR3 sequence: CATSRLQGPLREQYF. The CDR3 nucleotides read TGTGCCACCAGCAGGCTACAGGGGCCCCTACGGGAGCAGTACTTC. Full variable domain (outside the CDR3, taken from reference TRBV15 and TRBJ2-7): DAMVIQNPRYQVTQFGKPVTLSCSQTLNHNVMYWYQQKSSQAPKLLFHYYDKDFNNEADTPDNFQSRRPNTSFCFLDIRSPGLGDTAMYLCATSRLQGPLREQYFGPGTRLTVT.

This chain connects TRBV6-5 to TRBJ1-4; D remains unclear. V was clipped by 0 bases and J by 0 bases, with 8 bases between them. Germline V gene sequence: CDR1 MNHEY, CDR2 SVGAGI. The CDR3 contains 16 residues. The CDR3 protein is CASSYSGGTTNEKLFF. CDR3 nucleotide sequence: TGTGCCAGCAGTTACTCGGGCGGAACAACTAATGAAAAACTGTTTTTT.

V usage is TRBV5-6 and J usage is TRBJ2-7; TRBD1 matches 8 bases. This CDR3 has 17 amino acids. Germline assignment: CDR1 SGHDT and CDR2 YYEEEE. Germline trimming cut 0 bases from V and 7 bases from J; bases unmatched to any gene: 15. CDR3 in DNA: TGTGCCAGCAGCTTGGCTTATCCCGGGACAGGACACGGGGAGCAGTACTTC. Translation: CASSLAYPGTGHGEQYF.

J is TRBJ2-2 and V is TRBV9, with 7 bases lining up with TRBD1. CDR3 length: 17 residues. Germline CDR1 SGDLS, CDR2 YYNGEE. Trimming cost V 1 base and J 4 bases; bases outside gene matches: 10. The CDR3 DNA follows: TGTGCCAGCAGCGTAACATCGGGGACAGCTACCACCGGGGAGCTGTTTTTT. Amino acid sequence: CASSVTSGTATTGELFF.

CDR3: CASRPRTKRYTDTQYF. Written as DNA, the CDR3 is TGTGCCAGCAGGCCAAGGACTAAGAGATACACAGATACGCAGTATTTT. This chain links TRBV2 with TRBJ2-3, with D perhaps matching TRBD2 (6 bases). In germline, CDR1 is SNHLY, CDR2 FYNNEI. The germline V and J ends were trimmed by 6 bases and 2 bases, with 18 bases remaining between them. The CDR3 contains 16 residues.

This rearrangement joins TRBV7-2 to TRBJ1-2; D is unresolved. The germline V and J ends were trimmed by 4 bases and 7 bases, with 19 bases remaining between them. The CDR3 loop spans 15 amino acids. The germline CDR1 and CDR2 sequences are SGHTA and FQGNSA. The CDR3 here is CASSSLEGSFSGYTF. The CDR3, as DNA: TGTGCCAGCAGCTCCCTTGAAGGAAGCTTCAGTGGCTACACCTTC.

The chain combines TRBV18 with TRBJ2-5, with 8 bases aligning to TRBD1. The CDR3 covers 17 residues. Germline trimming cut 3 bases from V and 2 bases from J; bases unmatched to any gene: 11. CDR1 and CDR2 (germline): KGHSH, LQKENI. CDR3 DNA sequence: TGTGCCAGCTCACCGGACAGGGTGCCGGCATCTCAAGAGACCCAGTACTTC. It is translated as CASSPDRVPASQETQYF.

The chain links TRBV28 to TRBJ1-3; tentatively, D is TRBD1 (5 bases). CDR1 is MDHEN and CDR2 is SYDVKM in the germline V gene. The CDR3 consists of 16 residues. The ends were cut back, 3 bases at V and 1 base at J, with 13 bases in the middle. CDR3 amino acids: CASSFGGFPSGNTIYF. In nucleotides, the CDR3 is TGTGCCAGCAGTTTCGGGGGGTTCCCTTCTGGAAACACCATATATTTT.

The chain is built from TRBV28 and TRBJ2-7, with D unclear. The CDR3 loop spans 17 amino acids. In germline, CDR1 is MDHEN, CDR2 SYDVKM. V was clipped by 4 bases and J by 2 bases, with 21 bases between them. The CDR3 spells CASSSSGPANITYEQYF. CDR3 in DNA: TGTGCCAGCAGTTCCAGTGGTCCAGCGAATATAACCTACGAGCAGTACTTC.

The V and J genes are TRBV11-2 and TRBJ2-7; a possible D gene is TRBD1 (5 bases). Trimming pared 3 bases from V and 0 bases from J, leaving 9 bases between. Germline CDR1 reads SGHAT; CDR2 reads FQNNGV. The CDR3 is 14 residues long. CDR3 loop: CASSLRQPSYEQYF. DNA for the CDR3: TGTGCCAGCAGCTTGAGACAGCCCTCCTACGAGCAGTACTTC.

This clone was detected only once. The gene calls are TRBV19 and TRBJ1-1; 9 bases agree with TRBD1. V shed 7 bases and J 2 bases; nucleotides not matched to a gene: 11. Germline V lookup: CDR1 LNHDA, CDR2 SQIVND (reference sequence). The CDR3 spans 16 residues. The DNA for the CDR3 is TGTGCCAGTATCCCGGGACAGGGCGATGTAAACACTGAAGCTTTCTTT. It codes for CASIPGQGDVNTEAFF.

The CDR3 is CASRNDRWDTEAFF. For the CDR3, the DNA is TGCGCCAGCAGGAACGACAGATGGGACACTGAAGCTTTCTTT. J is TRBJ1-1 and V is TRBV23-1; tentatively, D is TRBD1 (5 bases). TRBV23-1 carries the ORF label, with uncertain function. With 6 bases removed from V and 3 bases from J, the gap between germline ends came to 14 bases. The CDR3 is made up of 14 amino acids.

This chain joins TRBV2 and TRBJ1-4; D possibly corresponds to TRBD1 (5 bases). Germline lookup yields CDR1 SNHLY and CDR2 FYNNEI. Between the trimmed V and J ends, which lost 0 bases and 1 base, there was a span of 15 bases. The CDR3 has 18 amino acids. The DNA for the CDR3 is TGTGCCAGCAGTGAAGCGCCCGTGTTAGGGGAAACTAATGAAAAACTGTTTTTT. The encoded protein is CASSEAPVLGETNEKLFF.

The chain joins TRBV27 to TRBJ2-5; D gene unclear. The germline V and J ends were trimmed by 2 bases and 1 base, with 5 bases remaining between them. The CDR3 length is 13 residues. Germline CDR1 is MNHEY and CDR2 is SMNVEV (reference sequence). Here the CDR3 DNA reads TGTGCCAGCAGTTTACCTAGCCAAGAGACCCAGTACTTC. This encodes CASSLPSQETQYF.

The chain couples TRBV7-3 to TRBJ2-2; D uncertain. CDR3 length equals 14 residues. The V gene's germline CDR1 is SGHTA and CDR2 FQGTGA. V lost 5 bases, J lost 3 bases, and 10 bases lay in between. For the CDR3, the DNA is TGTGCCAGCAGCCGTAATAGGGACACCGGGGAGCTGTTTTTT. It specifies CASSRNRDTGELFF.

The V call is TRBV2, the J call TRBJ1-4, with D possibly being TRBD1 (6 bases). Trimming took 6 bases from V and 0 from J, leaving 11 bases between them. The CDR3 length is 15 residues. Germline-derived CDR1 and CDR2 are SNHLY and FYNNEI. This chain's CDR3 is CASRRTDATNEKLFF. CDR3 in DNA: TGTGCCAGCAGGCGGACAGATGCAACTAATGAAAAACTGTTTTTT. The full variable domain, its missing parts supplied by reference TRBV2 and TRBJ1-4, is EPEVTQTPSHQVTQMGQEVILRCVPISNHLYFYWYRQILGQKVEFLVSFYNNEISEKSEIFDDQFSVERPDGSNFTLKIRSTKLEDSAMYFCASRRTDATNEKLFFGSGTQLSVL.

The chain carries TRBV7-7 and TRBJ2-5; possibly TRBD1 or TRBD2 for D (5 bases each). The V end lost 3 bases, the J end lost 2 bases, and 16 bases lay between the germline ends. This CDR3 has 16 residues. Germline V CDR1 and CDR2: SSHAT, FNYEAQ (reference sequence). The CDR3 loop is CASSLGSGTLQETQYF. As DNA, the CDR3 is TGTGCCAGCAGCTTGGGATCCGGGACGCTACAAGAGACCCAGTACTTC.

The chain combines TRBV28 with TRBJ1-1, with D possibly being TRBD1 (5 bases). Trimming cost V 5 bases and J 0 bases, with 19 bases left between them. The germline V gene encodes CDR1 MDHEN and CDR2 SYDVKM. This CDR3 has 17 residues. The DNA of the CDR3 is TGTGCCAGCAGTCAAGAAAGACAGCAGTACGTGAACACTGAAGCTTTCTTT. It is translated as CASSQERQQYVNTEAFF.

The chain joins TRBV12-5 to TRBJ2-2; D remains ambiguous. The germline V gene encodes CDR1 LGHNT and CDR2 FRNRAP. CDR3 length: 14 residues. V was trimmed by 2 bases and J by 6 bases, leaving 10 bases between them. This CDR3 is CASGLKVRPGELFF. The CDR3 DNA reads TGTGCTAGTGGTTTGAAGGTCCGCCCCGGGGAGCTGTTTTTT.

This sequence joins TRBV2 and TRBJ2-4, with D tentatively TRBD1 (6 bases). The germline V gene encodes CDR1 SNHLY and CDR2 FYNNEI. CDR3 length: 17 residues. V lost 4 bases and J lost 0, with 16 bases in between. This chain's CDR3 is CASSVKDSSLAKNIQYF. The CDR3 DNA reads as TGTGCCAGCAGTGTGAAGGACAGTTCCCTAGCCAAAAACATTCAGTACTTC.

This chain joins TRBV25-1 and TRBJ2-5, with TRBD1 identical over 7 bases. This CDR3 has 16 residues. Trimming cost V 4 bases and J 5 bases; bases outside gene matches: 13. The germline V gene encodes CDR1 MGHDK and CDR2 SYGVNS. CDR3 sequence reads: CASSGYRGHVIETQYF. The DNA for the CDR3 is TGTGCCAGCAGTGGATACAGGGGCCATGTGATCGAGACCCAGTACTTC.

The V gene is TRBV27, the J gene TRBJ1-5, with 11 bases fitting TRBD1. CDR1 MNHEY and CDR2 SMNVEV come from the germline V gene (reference sequence). V was clipped by 2 bases and J by 8 bases; unmatched bases: 2. This CDR3 is built from 14 residues. The CDR3 sequence: CASSLRDRGEPQHF. CDR3 DNA sequence: TGTGCCAGCAGTTTACGGGACAGGGGGGAGCCCCAGCATTTT.

As DNA, the CDR3 is TGCGCCAGCAGCCAAGATCGGGACTCTCTATGTCACGAGCAGTACTTC. Its translation: CASSQDRDSLCHEQYF. The rearrangement uses TRBV4-3 and TRBJ2-7; TRBD2 is a possible D gene (6 bases). The germline V gene encodes CDR1 LGHNA and CDR2 YSLEER. CDR3 length: 16 amino acids. Trimming removed 0 bases at V and 5 bases at J, with 17 bases between.